This paragraph covers one T cell receptor (beta chain) sequence. No antigen is known for it. These data originate in a study of siplizumab effects on memory and regulatory T cells. TCR templates, around 98,000 per sample, were assayed. Some clones are missing from TCRdb's copy, which holds only in-frame ones; the method was immunoSEQ multiplex PCR. This sample yields around 78,000 clones, of which around 90% are seen a single time; approximately 28% belongs to the top ten. General study findings and limits: Unstimulated subset assignment was obtained for only a minor fraction of alloreactive clones.

The TCR comes from a human donor in good health. Sequencing was performed on CD8+ T cells sorted from blood.

This CDR3 reads CASTRNNEQFF. CDR3 DNA sequence: TGTGCCAGCACCCGAAACAATGAGCAGTTCTTC. This chain uses TRBV19 with TRBJ2-1; no firm D call. Germline V gene data show CDR1 as LNHDA and CDR2 as SQIVND (reference sequence). V lost 9 bases, J lost 5 bases, and 8 bases lay in between. The CDR3 has 11 amino acids.